What follows are 27 T cell receptor beta chains derived from one specimen sequenced in a study of OX40 agonist ivuxolimab in advanced cancers. Assay: immunoSEQ multiplex PCR; the TCRdb copy retains only in-frame clones and omits some. The repertoire has 50,000 or so clones, over 80% of them found once; the top ten carry approximately 3.8%. Here the sequenced sample was CD4+ or CD8+ T cells sorted from blood, taken in a trial of the OX40 agonist ivuxolimab. The receptors shown here come from an adult with an advanced solid tumor such as melanoma, head and neck, liver or kidney cancer.

The chain is built from TRBV5-6 and TRBJ1-1; D ambiguous. Germline assignment: CDR1 SGHDT and CDR2 YYEEEE. V was shortened by 2 bases and J by 0 bases, with 5 bases between the two germline ends. The CDR3 is 13 residues long. CDR3 sequence (DNA): TGTGCCAGCAGCTTAACAATGAACACTGAAGCTTTCTTT. As protein: CASSLTMNTEAFF.

V is TRBV5-5 and J is TRBJ1-2, with a weak D call TRBD1 (6 bases). Germline lookup yields CDR1 SGHKS and CDR2 YYEKEE (reference sequence). The CDR3 extends over 14 amino acids. V was cut by 0 bases and J by 5 bases, with 11 bases left in between. The CDR3 spells CASSLGQAGYGYTF. DNA for the CDR3: TGTGCCAGCAGCTTGGGACAGGCGGGGTATGGCTACACCTTC.

The chain is built from TRBV6-6 and TRBJ2-7; tentative D call: TRBD2 (7 bases). The CDR3 sequence is 14 residues long. V dropped 5 bases and J dropped 2 bases, with 13 bases sitting between them. CDR1 and CDR2 from the germline V gene are MNHNY and SVGAGI (reference sequence). The CDR3 loop is CASSPGGRAYEQYF. CDR3 DNA sequence: TGTGCCAGCAGTCCGGGGGGCAGGGCCTACGAGCAGTACTTC.

The chain couples TRBV30 to TRBJ2-2; TRBD1 might be the D (6 bases). This CDR3 spans 15 amino acids. Germline V gene sequence: CDR1 GTSNPN, CDR2 SVGIG (reference sequence). The V and J ends lost 4 bases and 0 bases respectively, with 12 bases between them. CDR3 DNA: TGTGCCTGGACTCGGACAGTCTCGAACACCGGGGAGCTGTTTTTT. This gives the protein CAWTRTVSNTGELFF.

The rearrangement links TRBV11-3 to TRBJ1-1, with D possibly being TRBD1 (6 bases). Germline CDR1 and CDR2: SGHNT and YENEEA. The V gene lost 6 bases and the J gene lost 1 base, with 9 bases spanning the gap. This CDR3 spans 13 amino acids. CDR3 bases: TGTGCCAGCAGGCGGACAGCGAACACTGAAGCTTTCTTT. Protein sequence: CASRRTANTEAFF.

This chain connects TRBV27 to TRBJ2-7; 10 nucleotides align to TRBD2. Germline V CDR1 and CDR2: MNHEY, SMNVEV (reference sequence). This CDR3 spans 13 amino acids. The V gene end was trimmed by 6 bases and the J gene end by 2 bases; junction bases not matched to a gene: 1. The CDR3 DNA follows: TGTGCCAGCAGGGGGACTAGCGCCTACGAGCAGTACTTC. Protein product: CASRGTSAYEQYF.

This chain connects TRBV27 to TRBJ2-1; tentative D call: TRBD1 (6 bases). Trimming cost V 6 bases and J 3 bases, with 18 bases left between them. Germline V gene lookup returns CDR1 MNHEY and CDR2 SMNVEV (reference sequence). This CDR3 comprises 16 residues. CDR3: CASRSHRATNYNEQFF. The CDR3 coding sequence is TGTGCCAGCAGGTCCCACAGGGCCACTAACTACAATGAGCAGTTCTTC.

This chain joins TRBV15 and TRBJ1-5; no definite D call. The CDR3 consists of 12 residues. Trimming removed 5 bases at V and 3 bases at J, with 5 bases between. Germline values: CDR1 LNHNV, CDR2 YYDKDF (reference sequence). CDR3 bases: TGTGCCACCAGCGGCTTCAATCAGCCCCAGCATTTT. Amino acids: CATSGFNQPQHF. The full variable domain, in which reference TRBV15 and TRBJ1-5 provide the parts outside the CDR3, is DAMVIQNPRYQVTQFGKPVTLSCSQTLNHNVMYWYQQKSSQAPKLLFHYYDKDFNNEADTPDNFQSRRPNTSFCFLDIRSPGLGDTAMYLCATSGFNQPQHFGDGTRLSIL.

The rearrangement uses TRBV30 and TRBJ1-4; TRBD1 agrees at 7 bases. Germline trimming cut 1 base from V and 5 bases from J; bases unmatched to any gene: 4. The germline gives CDR1 GTSNPN, CDR2 SVGIG (reference sequence). The CDR3 runs 14 residues. The CDR3 is CAWSAGQSNEKLFF. Written as DNA, the CDR3 is TGTGCCTGGAGTGCGGGACAGTCCAATGAAAAACTGTTTTTT. Full variable domain (outside the CDR3, taken from reference TRBV30 and TRBJ1-4): SQTIHQWPATLVQPVGSPLSLECTVEGTSNPNLYWYRQAAGRGLQLLFYSVGIGQISSEVPQNLSASRPQDRQFILSSKKLLLSDSGFYLCAWSAGQSNEKLFFGSGTQLSVL.

The chain has TRBV28 and TRBJ2-3; 12 bases align to TRBD2. Germline CDR1 is MDHEN and CDR2 is SYDVKM. Trimming removed 5 bases from V and 3 bases from J; junction bases left unmatched: 3. The CDR3 is 15 amino acids. DNA of the CDR3: TGTGCCAGCAGTGTGACTAGCGGGGGAACAGATACGCAGTATTTT. Protein product: CASSVTSGGTDTQYF.

The chain uses TRBV2 and TRBJ2-7; the D is unclear. CDR3 size: 11 residues. Trimming shortened V by 11 bases and J by 10 bases, and 18 bases separated the two germline ends. Germline CDR1 and CDR2: SNHLY and FYNNEI. CDR3 DNA sequence: TGTGCCGGCACCGGAGACATCGAACAGTACTTC. Its translation is CAGTGDIEQYF. Together with reference TRBV2 and TRBJ2-7, the CDR3 gives the full variable domain: EPEVTQTPSHQVTQMGQEVILRCVPISNHLYFYWYRQILGQKVEFLVSFYNNEISEKSEIFDDQFSVERPDGSNFTLKIRSTKLEDSAMYFCAGTGDIEQYFGPGTRLTVT.

This sequence joins TRBV7-8 and TRBJ2-1; the D gene is possibly TRBD2 (6 bases). V lost 4 bases to trimming and J lost 3 bases, with 13 bases between them. The CDR3 contains 15 residues. Germline CDR1 reads SGHVS; CDR2 reads FQNEAQ. The CDR3 loop reads CASSSRDLLYNEQFF. The CDR3 DNA sequence: TGTGCCAGCAGCTCTCGGGACTTACTCTACAATGAGCAGTTCTTC. Variable domain in full (rest from reference TRBV7-8 and TRBJ2-1): GAGVSQSPRYKVAKRGQDVALRCDPISGHVSLFWYQQALGQGPEFLTYFQNEAQLDKSGLPSDRFFAERPEGSVSTLKIQRTQQEDSAVYLCASSSRDLLYNEQFFGPGTRLTVL.

This chain joins TRBV7-2 and TRBJ2-7; possible D gene TRBD2, 6 bases. CDR1 and CDR2 (germline): SGHTA, FQGNSA. This CDR3 region has 18 residues. Trimming shortened V by 1 base and J by 2 bases, and 21 bases separated the two germline ends. CDR3 sequence reads: CASSLDRTSGTGAYEQYF. The DNA of the CDR3 is TGTGCCAGCAGCTTAGATAGGACATCCGGGACTGGAGCCTACGAGCAGTACTTC.

The rearrangement joins TRBV4-3 to TRBJ2-2; D gene unclear. V lost 0 bases, J lost 1 base, and 6 bases lay in between. Germline CDR1 is LGHNA and CDR2 is YSLEER. The CDR3 is made up of 15 amino acids. The CDR3: CASSQEHRNTGELFF. DNA for the CDR3: TGCGCCAGCAGCCAAGAGCATAGGAACACCGGGGAGCTGTTTTTT.

This rearrangement joins TRBV29-1 to TRBJ2-5, with TRBD2 matching over 11 bases. This CDR3 contains 14 residues. Trimming removed 8 bases from V and 1 base from J; junction bases left unmatched: 6. Germline V CDR1 and CDR2: SQVTM, ANQGSEA. This chain's CDR3 is CSTQGLAAQETQYF. CDR3 coding DNA: TGCAGCACGCAGGGACTAGCGGCCCAAGAGACCCAGTACTTC.

This chain connects TRBV19 to TRBJ1-1; D might be TRBD1 (6 bases). V was pared by 4 bases and J by 1 base, with 13 bases between. The CDR3 length is 15 residues. CDR1 LNHDA and CDR2 SQIVND come from the germline V gene (reference sequence). The CDR3 loop reads CASSNEQGPNTEAFF. CDR3 nucleotide sequence: TGTGCCAGTAGTAACGAACAGGGTCCGAACACTGAAGCTTTCTTT. Drawing the rest from reference TRBV19 and TRBJ1-1, the complete variable domain is DGGITQSPKYLFRKEGQNVTLSCEQNLNHDAMYWYRQDPGQGLRLIYYSQIVNDFQKGDIAEGYSVSREKKESFPLTVTSAQKNPTAFYLCASSNEQGPNTEAFFGQGTRLTVV.

This sequence joins TRBV28 and TRBJ2-7; D uncertain. Germline-derived CDR1 and CDR2 are MDHEN and SYDVKM. The ends were cut back, 8 bases at V and 1 base at J, with 21 bases in the middle. This CDR3 has 16 residues. CDR3 loop: CASVMGLGPNSYEQYF. The CDR3, as DNA: TGTGCCAGCGTCATGGGATTGGGTCCGAATTCCTACGAGCAGTACTTC.

V gene TRBV30 combines with J gene TRBJ2-2; no firm D call. Trimming took off 2 bases at V and 2 bases at J, with 9 bases between the two ends. The CDR3 is 14 residues long. Germline V gene data show CDR1 as GTSNPN and CDR2 as SVGIG (reference sequence). The CDR3 DNA reads as TGTGCCTGGAGTTTTGGCCTCAACACCGGGGAGCTGTTTTTT. Protein: CAWSFGLNTGELFF.

The chain is built from TRBV6-1 and TRBJ2-7; TRBD1 matches 9 bases. Trimming removed 3 bases from V and 1 base from J; junction bases left unmatched: 7. This CDR3 is built from 16 residues. Germline values: CDR1 MNHNS, CDR2 SASEGT. CDR3 DNA sequence: TGTGCCAGCAGTGACGCGGGACAGGGTGGGTCCTACGAGCAGTACTTC. As protein: CASSDAGQGGSYEQYF.

The genes are TRBV5-4 and TRBJ2-7; D gene ambiguous. Trimming shortened V by 3 bases and J by 2 bases, and 6 bases separated the two germline ends. The CDR3 extends over 12 amino acids. Germline CDR1 reads SGHNT; CDR2 reads YYREEE (reference sequence). The CDR3, as DNA: TGTGCCAGCAGCTCAGGTACCTACGAGCAGTACTTC. Amino acids: CASSSGTYEQYF.

The CDR3 DNA is TGTGCCAGCAGCTTAGCTGGGGGGGCCGGTGAGCAGTTCTTC. Residues: CASSLAGGAGEQFF. The chain carries TRBV7-9 and TRBJ2-1; D might be TRBD2 (7 bases). Trimming removed 0 bases from V and 9 bases from J, with 12 bases in between. This CDR3 comprises 14 residues. Germline V gives CDR1 SEHNR, CDR2 FQNEAQ (reference sequence).

The chain joins TRBV19 to TRBJ1-2; TRBD1 is a possible D gene (6 bases). The CDR3 consists of 14 residues. Germline CDR1 LNHDA, CDR2 SQIVND (reference sequence). Trimming pared 2 bases from V and 5 bases from J, leaving 12 bases between. The CDR3 sequence: CASSIRQELYGYTF. The DNA for the CDR3 is TGTGCCAGTAGTATACGACAGGAATTGTATGGCTACACCTTC. The variable domain in full, completed from reference TRBV19 and TRBJ1-2, reads DGGITQSPKYLFRKEGQNVTLSCEQNLNHDAMYWYRQDPGQGLRLIYYSQIVNDFQKGDIAEGYSVSREKKESFPLTVTSAQKNPTAFYLCASSIRQELYGYTFGSGTRLTVV.

This chain connects TRBV19 to TRBJ1-5; D unresolved. Germline lookup yields CDR1 LNHDA and CDR2 SQIVND (reference sequence). The CDR3 covers 15 residues. V was cut by 5 bases and J by 3 bases, with 14 bases left in between. The CDR3 sequence is CASSAGSTINQPQHF. Written as DNA, the CDR3 is TGTGCCAGTAGTGCCGGGTCCACAATCAATCAGCCCCAGCATTTT.

CDR3 DNA sequence: TGTGCCAGCAGAAAGGACGGGCAGGAGACCCAGTACTTC. Translating gives CASRKDGQETQYF. V is TRBV2 and J is TRBJ2-5; no definite D call. The length of the CDR3 is 13 residues. Trimming removed 6 bases from V and 5 bases from J, with 13 bases in between. CDR1 SNHLY and CDR2 FYNNEI come from the germline V gene. The full variable domain, in which reference TRBV2 and TRBJ2-5 provide the parts outside the CDR3, is EPEVTQTPSHQVTQMGQEVILRCVPISNHLYFYWYRQILGQKVEFLVSFYNNEISEKSEIFDDQFSVERPDGSNFTLKIRSTKLEDSAMYFCASRKDGQETQYFGPGTRLLVL.

DNA of the CDR3: TGTGCCTGGAGTGGAGACAGGGAGGTATACACCATATATTTT. Translated, it gives CAWSGDREVYTIYF. The chain combines TRBV30 with TRBJ1-3, with 7 positions matching TRBD1. The CDR3 extends over 14 amino acids. The V gene end was trimmed by 1 base and the J gene end by 8 bases; junction bases not matched to a gene: 8. Germline V lookup: CDR1 GTSNPN, CDR2 SVGIG (reference sequence). Looking up the rest from reference TRBV30 and TRBJ1-3 gives the full variable domain: SQTIHQWPATLVQPVGSPLSLECTVEGTSNPNLYWYRQAAGRGLQLLFYSVGIGQISSEVPQNLSASRPQDRQFILSSKKLLLSDSGFYLCAWSGDREVYTIYFGEGSWLTVV.

The V and J genes are TRBV11-2 and TRBJ2-1; 14 nucleotides line up with TRBD2. Trimming cost V 5 bases and J 9 bases; bases outside gene matches: 3. The CDR3 has 14 amino acids. Germline V gives CDR1 SGHAT, CDR2 FQNNGV. The DNA of the CDR3 is TGTGCCAGCAGCGGGACTAGCGGGAGAGGTGAGCAGTTCTTC. Translation gives CASSGTSGRGEQFF.

The J gene is TRBJ1-1, the V gene TRBV7-3, with D possibly being TRBD1 (5 bases). V lost 5 bases and J lost 10, with 17 bases in between. Germline lookup yields CDR1 SGHTA and CDR2 FQGTGA. CDR3 length equals 13 residues. The chain's CDR3 is CASSLSPGLGAFF. The CDR3 DNA reads as TGTGCCAGCAGCCTCTCACCAGGGTTGGGAGCTTTCTTT.